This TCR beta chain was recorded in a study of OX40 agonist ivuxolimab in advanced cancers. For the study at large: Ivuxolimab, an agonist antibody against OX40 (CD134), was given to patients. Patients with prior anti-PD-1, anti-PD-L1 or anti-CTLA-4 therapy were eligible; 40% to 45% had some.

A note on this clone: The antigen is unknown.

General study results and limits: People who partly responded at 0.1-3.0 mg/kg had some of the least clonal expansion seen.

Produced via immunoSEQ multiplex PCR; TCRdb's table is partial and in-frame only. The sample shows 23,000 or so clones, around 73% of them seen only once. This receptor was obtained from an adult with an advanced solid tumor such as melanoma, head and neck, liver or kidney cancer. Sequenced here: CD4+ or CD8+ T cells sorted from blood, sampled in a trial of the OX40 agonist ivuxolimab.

The CDR3 DNA sequence: TGTGCCTGGAGTGTAATGGGGCTGCCCGGAAACACCATATATTTT. This encodes CAWSVMGLPGNTIYF. The chain employs TRBV30 and TRBJ1-3, with D tentatively TRBD1 (5 bases). The CDR3 consists of 15 residues. V was shortened by 0 bases and J by 4 bases, with 13 bases between the two germline ends. Germline V gene data show CDR1 as GTSNPN and CDR2 as SVGIG (reference sequence).